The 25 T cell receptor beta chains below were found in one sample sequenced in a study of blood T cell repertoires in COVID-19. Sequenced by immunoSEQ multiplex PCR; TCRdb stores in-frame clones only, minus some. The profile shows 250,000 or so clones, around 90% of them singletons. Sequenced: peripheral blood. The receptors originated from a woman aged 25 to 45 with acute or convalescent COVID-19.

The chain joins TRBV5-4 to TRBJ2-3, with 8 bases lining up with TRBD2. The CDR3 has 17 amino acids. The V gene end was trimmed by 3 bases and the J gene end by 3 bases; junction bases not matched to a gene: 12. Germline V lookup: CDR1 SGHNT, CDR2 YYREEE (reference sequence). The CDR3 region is CASSSLGGGKVTDTQYF. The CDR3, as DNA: TGTGCCAGCAGCTCCCTCGGGGGGGGAAAGGTTACAGATACGCAGTATTTT. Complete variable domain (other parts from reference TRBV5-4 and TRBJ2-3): ETGVTQSPTHLIKTRGQQVTLRCSSQSGHNTVSWYQQALGQGPQFIFQYYREEENGRGNFPPRFSGLQFPNYSSELNVNALELDDSALYLCASSSLGGGKVTDTQYFGPGTRLTVL.

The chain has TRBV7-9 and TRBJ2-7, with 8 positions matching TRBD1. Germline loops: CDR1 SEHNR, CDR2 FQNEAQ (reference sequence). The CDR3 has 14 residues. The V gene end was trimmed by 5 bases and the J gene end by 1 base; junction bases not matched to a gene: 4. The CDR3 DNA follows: TGTGCCAGCAGCCCAGGGACAGGTTCCTACGAGCAGTACTTC. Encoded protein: CASSPGTGSYEQYF.

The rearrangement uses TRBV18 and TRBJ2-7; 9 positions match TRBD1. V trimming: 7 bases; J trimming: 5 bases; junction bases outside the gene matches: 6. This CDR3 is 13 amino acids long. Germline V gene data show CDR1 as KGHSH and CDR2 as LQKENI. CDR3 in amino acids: CASLRTGDHEQYF. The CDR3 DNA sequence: TGTGCCAGCTTGCGGACAGGGGATCACGAGCAGTACTTC.

The CDR3 DNA reads as TGTGCCAGCACCACAGGGCCTGGGAACACTGAAGCTTTCTTT. Translation: CASTTGPGNTEAFF. The rearrangement uses TRBV9 and TRBJ1-1, with a tentative D call TRBD1 (6 bases). Trimming took off 6 bases at V and 1 base at J, with 13 bases between the two ends. The CDR3 totals 14 residues. CDR1 is SGDLS and CDR2 is YYNGEE in the germline V gene.

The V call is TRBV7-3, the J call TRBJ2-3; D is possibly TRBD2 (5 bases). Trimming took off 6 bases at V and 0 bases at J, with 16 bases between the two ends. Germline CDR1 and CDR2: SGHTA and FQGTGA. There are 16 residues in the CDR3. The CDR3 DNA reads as TGTGCCAGCAGTTTCAGCGGCACTCCTAGCACAGATACGCAGTATTTT. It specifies CASSFSGTPSTDTQYF. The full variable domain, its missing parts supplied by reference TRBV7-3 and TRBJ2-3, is GAGVSQTPSNKVTEKGKYVELRCDPISGHTALYWYRQSLGQGPEFLIYFQGTGAADDSGLPNDRFFAVRPEGSVSTLKIQRTERGDSAVYLCASSFSGTPSTDTQYFGPGTRLTVL.

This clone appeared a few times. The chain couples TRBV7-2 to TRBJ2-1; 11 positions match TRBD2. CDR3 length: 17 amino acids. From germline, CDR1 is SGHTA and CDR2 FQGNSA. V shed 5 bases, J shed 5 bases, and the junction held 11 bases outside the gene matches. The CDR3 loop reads CASSLGASGRRNNEQFF. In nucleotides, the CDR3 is TGTGCCAGCAGCCTAGGCGCTAGCGGGAGGCGAAACAATGAGCAGTTCTTC. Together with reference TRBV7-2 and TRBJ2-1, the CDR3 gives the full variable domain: GAGVSQSPSNKVTEKGKDVELRCDPISGHTALYWYRQSLGQGLEFLIYFQGNSAPDKSGLPSDRFSAERTGGSVSTLTIQRTQQEDSAVYLCASSLGASGRRNNEQFFGPGTRLTVL.

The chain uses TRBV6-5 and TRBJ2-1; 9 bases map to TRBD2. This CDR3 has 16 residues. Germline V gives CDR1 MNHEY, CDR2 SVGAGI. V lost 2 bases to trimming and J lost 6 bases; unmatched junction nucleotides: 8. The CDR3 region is CASSYDLAGDPNEQFF. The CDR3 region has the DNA TGTGCCAGCAGTTACGATTTAGCGGGAGACCCCAATGAGCAGTTCTTC.

This chain's CDR3 is CASSYTSGRWSYNEQFF. In DNA, the CDR3 is TGTGCCAGCAGTTACACTAGCGGGAGATGGTCCTACAATGAGCAGTTCTTC. V gene TRBV6-2 or TRBV6-3 combines with J gene TRBJ2-1; 11 nucleotides line up with TRBD2. Per the germline V gene, CDR1 is MNHEY and CDR2 is SVGEGT. This CDR3 is 17 amino acids long. The J segment lost 1 base and the V segment lost 2 bases, leaving 4 bases of the junction unmatched.

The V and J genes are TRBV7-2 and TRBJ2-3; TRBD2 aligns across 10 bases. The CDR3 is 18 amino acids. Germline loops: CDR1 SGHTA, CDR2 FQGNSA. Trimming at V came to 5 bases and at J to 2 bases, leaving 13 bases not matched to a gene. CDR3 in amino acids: CASSRRGGLAANTDTQYF. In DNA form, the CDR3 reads TGTGCCAGCAGCCGCCGGGGCGGACTAGCGGCTAACACAGATACGCAGTATTTT.

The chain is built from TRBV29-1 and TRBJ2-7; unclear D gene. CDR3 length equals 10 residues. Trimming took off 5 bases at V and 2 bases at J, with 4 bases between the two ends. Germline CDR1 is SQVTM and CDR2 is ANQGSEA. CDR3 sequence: CSVTTYEQYF. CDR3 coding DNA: TGCAGCGTTACTACCTACGAGCAGTACTTC.

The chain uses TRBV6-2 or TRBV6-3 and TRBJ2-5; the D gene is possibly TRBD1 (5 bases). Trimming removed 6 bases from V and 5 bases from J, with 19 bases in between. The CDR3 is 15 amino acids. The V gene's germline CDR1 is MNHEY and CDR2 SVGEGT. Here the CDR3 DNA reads TGTGCCAGCAGCCCGGGCCAGGGATCGCATGAGACCCAGTACTTC. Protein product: CASSPGQGSHETQYF.

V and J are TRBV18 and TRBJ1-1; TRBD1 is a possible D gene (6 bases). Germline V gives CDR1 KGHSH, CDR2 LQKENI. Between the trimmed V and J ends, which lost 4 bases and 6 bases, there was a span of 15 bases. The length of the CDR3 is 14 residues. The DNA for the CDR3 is TGTGCCAGCTCACACCAAGGGGGTCGGGCTGAAGCTTTCTTT. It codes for CASSHQGGRAEAFF.

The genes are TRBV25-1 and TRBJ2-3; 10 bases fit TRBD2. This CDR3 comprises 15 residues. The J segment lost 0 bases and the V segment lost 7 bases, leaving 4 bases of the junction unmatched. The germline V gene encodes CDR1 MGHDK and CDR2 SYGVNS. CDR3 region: CASTLSGRSTDTQYF. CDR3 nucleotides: TGTGCCAGCACCCTTAGCGGGAGGAGCACAGATACGCAGTATTTT.

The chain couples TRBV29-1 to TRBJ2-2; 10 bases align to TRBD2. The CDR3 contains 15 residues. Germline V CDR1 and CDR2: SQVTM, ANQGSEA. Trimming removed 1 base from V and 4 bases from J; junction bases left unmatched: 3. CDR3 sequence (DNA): TGCAGCGTTGAAGCTAGCGGGAGAACCACCGGGGAGCTGTTTTTT. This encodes CSVEASGRTTGELFF.

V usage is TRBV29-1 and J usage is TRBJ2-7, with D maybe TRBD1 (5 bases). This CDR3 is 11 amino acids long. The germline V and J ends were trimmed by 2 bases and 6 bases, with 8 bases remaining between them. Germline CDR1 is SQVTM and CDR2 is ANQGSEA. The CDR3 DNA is TGCAGCGTTGAATGGGGCGGCGAGCAGTACTTC. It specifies CSVEWGGEQYF.

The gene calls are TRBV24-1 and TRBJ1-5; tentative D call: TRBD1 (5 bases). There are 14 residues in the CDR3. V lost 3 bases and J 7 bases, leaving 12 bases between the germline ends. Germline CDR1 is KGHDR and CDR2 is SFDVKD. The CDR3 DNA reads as TGTGCCACCAGTGATACCCGGACAAAGCAGCCCCAGCATTTT. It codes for CATSDTRTKQPQHF.

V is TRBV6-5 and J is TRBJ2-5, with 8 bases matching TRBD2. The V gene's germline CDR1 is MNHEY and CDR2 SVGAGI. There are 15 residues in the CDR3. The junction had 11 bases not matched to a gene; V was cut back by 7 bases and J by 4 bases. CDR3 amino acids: CASTAGGTKLETQYF. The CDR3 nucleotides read TGTGCCAGCACGGCGGGAGGAACGAAATTAGAGACCCAGTACTTC.

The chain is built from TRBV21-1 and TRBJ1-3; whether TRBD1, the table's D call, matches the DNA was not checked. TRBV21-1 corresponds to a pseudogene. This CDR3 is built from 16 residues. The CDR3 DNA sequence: TGTGCCAGCAGCAAAGAAATCGAGGGGGCTGGAAACACCATATATTTT. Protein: CASSKEIEGAGNTIYF.

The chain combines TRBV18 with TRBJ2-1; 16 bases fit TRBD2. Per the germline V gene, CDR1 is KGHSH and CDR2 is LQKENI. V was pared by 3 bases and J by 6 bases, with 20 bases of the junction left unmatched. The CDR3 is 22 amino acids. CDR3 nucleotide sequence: TGTGCCAGCTCACCGCTACTTCCCGGGACTAGCGGGAGGGCCGTCATACCCAATGAGCAGTTCTTC. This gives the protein CASSPLLPGTSGRAVIPNEQFF.

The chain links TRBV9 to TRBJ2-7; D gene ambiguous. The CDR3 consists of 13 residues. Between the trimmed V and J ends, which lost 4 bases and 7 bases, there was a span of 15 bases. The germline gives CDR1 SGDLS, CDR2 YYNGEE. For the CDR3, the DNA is TGTGCCAGCAGCCCCCGTTTCTCAACAGAGCAGTACTTC. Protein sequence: CASSPRFSTEQYF.

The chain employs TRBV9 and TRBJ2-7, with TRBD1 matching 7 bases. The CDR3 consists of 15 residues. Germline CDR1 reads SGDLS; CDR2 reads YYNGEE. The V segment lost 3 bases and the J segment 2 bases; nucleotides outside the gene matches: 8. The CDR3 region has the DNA TGTGCCAGCAGCGCAGGGGGACAGACTCCCTACGAGCAGTACTTC. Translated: CASSAGGQTPYEQYF.

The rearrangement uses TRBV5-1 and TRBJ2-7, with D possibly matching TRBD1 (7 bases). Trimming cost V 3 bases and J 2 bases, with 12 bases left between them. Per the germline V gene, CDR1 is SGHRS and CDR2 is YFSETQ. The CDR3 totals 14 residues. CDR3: CASSWAGQTYEQYF. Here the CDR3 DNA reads TGCGCCAGCAGCTGGGCGGGACAGACCTACGAGCAGTACTTC.

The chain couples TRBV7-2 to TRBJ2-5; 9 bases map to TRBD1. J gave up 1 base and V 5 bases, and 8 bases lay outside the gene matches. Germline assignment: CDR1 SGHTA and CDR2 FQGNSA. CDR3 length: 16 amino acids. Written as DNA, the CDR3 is TGTGCCAGCAGCAACCACGGACAGGGGATCCAAGAGACCCAGTACTTC. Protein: CASSNHGQGIQETQYF.

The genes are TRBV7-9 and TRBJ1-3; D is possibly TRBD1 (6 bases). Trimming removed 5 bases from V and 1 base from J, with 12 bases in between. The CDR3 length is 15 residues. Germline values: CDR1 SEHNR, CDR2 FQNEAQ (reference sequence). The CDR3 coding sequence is TGTGCCAGCAGCCCAACAACAGGGTCTGGAAACACCATATATTTT. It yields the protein CASSPTTGSGNTIYF.

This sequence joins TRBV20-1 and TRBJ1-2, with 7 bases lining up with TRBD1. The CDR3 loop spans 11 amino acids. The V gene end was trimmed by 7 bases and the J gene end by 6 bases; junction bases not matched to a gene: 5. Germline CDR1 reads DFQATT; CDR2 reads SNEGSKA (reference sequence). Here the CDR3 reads CSGGGGDGYTF. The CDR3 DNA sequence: TGCAGTGGAGGAGGGGGCGATGGCTACACCTTC.